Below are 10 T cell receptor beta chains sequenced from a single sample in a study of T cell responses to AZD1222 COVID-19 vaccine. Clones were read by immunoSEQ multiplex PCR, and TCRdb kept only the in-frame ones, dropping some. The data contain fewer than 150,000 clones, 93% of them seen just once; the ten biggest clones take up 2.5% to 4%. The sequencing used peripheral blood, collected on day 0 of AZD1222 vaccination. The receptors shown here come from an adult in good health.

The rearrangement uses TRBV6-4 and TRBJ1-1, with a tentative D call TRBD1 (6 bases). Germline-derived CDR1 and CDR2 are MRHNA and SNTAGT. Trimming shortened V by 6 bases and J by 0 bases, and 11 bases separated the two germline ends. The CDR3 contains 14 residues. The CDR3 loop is CASRVTGMNTEAFF. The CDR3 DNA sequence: TGTGCCAGCAGGGTAACAGGGATGAACACTGAAGCTTTCTTT.

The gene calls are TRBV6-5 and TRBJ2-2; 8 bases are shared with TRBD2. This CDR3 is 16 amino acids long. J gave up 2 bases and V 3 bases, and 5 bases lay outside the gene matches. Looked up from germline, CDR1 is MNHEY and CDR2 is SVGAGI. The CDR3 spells CASSYGSGTNTGELFF. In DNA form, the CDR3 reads TGTGCCAGCAGTTATGGTAGCGGGACCAACACCGGGGAGCTGTTTTTT.

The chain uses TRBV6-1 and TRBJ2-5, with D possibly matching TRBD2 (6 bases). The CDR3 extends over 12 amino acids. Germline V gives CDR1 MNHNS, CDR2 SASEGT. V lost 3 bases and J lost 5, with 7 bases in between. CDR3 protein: CASSDGGETQYF. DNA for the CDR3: TGTGCCAGCAGTGATGGGGGGGAGACCCAGTACTTC.

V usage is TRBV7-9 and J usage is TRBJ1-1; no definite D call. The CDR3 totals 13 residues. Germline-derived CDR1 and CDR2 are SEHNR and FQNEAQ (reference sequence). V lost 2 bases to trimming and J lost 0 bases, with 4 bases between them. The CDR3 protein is CASSLTVNTEAFF. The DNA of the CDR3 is TGTGCCAGCAGCTTAACGGTGAACACTGAAGCTTTCTTT.

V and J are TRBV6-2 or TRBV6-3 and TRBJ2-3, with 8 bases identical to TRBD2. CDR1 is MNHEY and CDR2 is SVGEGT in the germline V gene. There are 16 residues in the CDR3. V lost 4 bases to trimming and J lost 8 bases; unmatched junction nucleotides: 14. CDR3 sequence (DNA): TGTGCCAGCAGTTTATCCGGTAGCGGGGCCGGTGGTACGCAGTATTTT. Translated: CASSLSGSGAGGTQYF.

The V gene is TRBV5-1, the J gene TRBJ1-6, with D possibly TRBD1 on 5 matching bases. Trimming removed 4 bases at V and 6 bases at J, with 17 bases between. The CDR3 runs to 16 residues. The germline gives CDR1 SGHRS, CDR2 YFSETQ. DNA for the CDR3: TGCGCCAGCAGCGTGGGGCGGGGTGGCGGTAATTCACCCCTCCACTTT. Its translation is CASSVGRGGGNSPLHF.

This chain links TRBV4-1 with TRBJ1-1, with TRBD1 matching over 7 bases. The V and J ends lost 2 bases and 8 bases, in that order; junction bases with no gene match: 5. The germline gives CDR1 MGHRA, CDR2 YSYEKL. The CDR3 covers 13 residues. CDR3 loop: CASSQIEDREAFF. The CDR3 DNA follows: TGCGCCAGCAGCCAAATTGAGGACAGGGAAGCTTTCTTT.

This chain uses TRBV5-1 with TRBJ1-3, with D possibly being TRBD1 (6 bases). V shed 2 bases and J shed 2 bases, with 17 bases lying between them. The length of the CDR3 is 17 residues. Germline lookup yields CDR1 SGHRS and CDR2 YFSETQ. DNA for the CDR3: TGCGCCAGCAGCTTATCCGTCGGGGGGCCTCCTGGAAACACCATATATTTT. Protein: CASSLSVGGPPGNTIYF.

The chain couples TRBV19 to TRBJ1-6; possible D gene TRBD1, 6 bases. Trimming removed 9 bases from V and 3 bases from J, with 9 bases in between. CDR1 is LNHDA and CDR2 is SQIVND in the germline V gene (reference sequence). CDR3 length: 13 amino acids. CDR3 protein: CASQGNYNSPLHF. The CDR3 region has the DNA TGTGCCAGCCAGGGGAACTATAATTCACCCCTCCACTTT.

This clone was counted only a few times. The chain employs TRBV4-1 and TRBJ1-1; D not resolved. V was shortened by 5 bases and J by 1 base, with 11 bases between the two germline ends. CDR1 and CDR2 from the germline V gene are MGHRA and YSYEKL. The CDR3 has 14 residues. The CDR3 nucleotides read TGCGCCAGCAGCGGACCCCTAAAGAACACTGAAGCTTTCTTT. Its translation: CASSGPLKNTEAFF.